The T cell receptor beta chain described here comes from a study of CD8+CD57+ T cells in acquired aplastic anemia (dated by TCRdb to the late 2010s). Describing the broader study: Extracted DNA from sorted CD4+ and CD8+ cells averaged 3.2 ug, ranging from about 0.19 to 30 ug. For healthy donor samples, the average read count was around 9.8 million for CD4+ cells and roughly 12 million for CD8+ cells.

Worth noting for this clonotype: Its cognate antigen has yet to be identified. Nothing much larger sits one base from this clone, and base qualities are not available.

For CDR1 and CDR2, the germline V gene lists SGHDT and YYEEEE. The cysteine opens and the phenylalanine closes a CDR3 of 15 amino acids. CDR3 DNA only is kept here, 45 bases in frame from base 1. At the junction V is shortened by 1 base and J by 0 bases, with 9 bases in between. The paper as a whole reports these results and caveats: Around 27 CD8+ CDR3 sequences were shared between patients and controls but appeared highly expressed in patients and within their immunodominant clones. CD8+ Simpson's diversity did not differ significantly between patients and healthy controls (P=0.060).

Genomic DNA was used as template for profiling of TCR beta VDJ combinations and CDR3 sequences. An Illumina HiSeq 2000 was used for TCR repertoire sequencing. In the authors' own workflow: TRBV/TRBJ rearrangement plots, CDR3 size and DJ length profiles, and Simpson's diversity index were used to assess repertoires. The most abundant DNA sequence in the deep sequencing data was defined as the immunodominant clone. CDR3 amino acid sequences were checked for sharing between subjects and were compared against published repertoires and the VDJdb database. The public reads were run again by TCRdb, first through fastp at Q25 and then through MiXCR, and only productive beta chains were kept. Rows with a matching CDR3 protein are joined into one entry that keeps the most common DNA and genes. The V and J calls and clone size come from TCRdb's table, not from the authors' own analysis. This sample comprises about 420,000 distinct CDR3 sequences, around 68% of them detected only once. The biggest ten clones account for around 4% of the sample.

The study deep-sequenced TCR repertoires of sorted CD4+ and CD8+ blood T cells from severe aplastic anemia patients and healthy subjects. Ficoll-Paque density gradient centrifugation was used to isolate peripheral blood mononuclear cells. Before DNA extraction, CD4+ and CD8+ T cells were sorted by FACS or by magnetic beads. Recombination connected TRBV5-6 to TRBJ2-3; the D gene identity is not certain. Specimen: sorted CD4+, CD8+, or CD8+CD57+ T cells (not recorded which) from PBMCs. The clonotype was recovered from a human donor in good health, serving as a control. The CDR3 loop reads CASSLWVTSTDTQYF. Here is the DNA: TGTGCCAGCAGCTTGTGGGTCACTAGCACAGATACGCAGTATTTT. The entire variable domain, with the stretches around the CDR3 drawn from the reference TRBV5-6 and TRBJ2-3 proteins, is DAGVTQSPTHLIKTRGQQVTLRCSPKSGHDTVSWYQQALGQGPQFIFQYYEEEERQRGNFPDRFSGHQFPNYSSELNVNALLLGDSALYLCASSLWVTSTDTQYFGPGTRLTVL.